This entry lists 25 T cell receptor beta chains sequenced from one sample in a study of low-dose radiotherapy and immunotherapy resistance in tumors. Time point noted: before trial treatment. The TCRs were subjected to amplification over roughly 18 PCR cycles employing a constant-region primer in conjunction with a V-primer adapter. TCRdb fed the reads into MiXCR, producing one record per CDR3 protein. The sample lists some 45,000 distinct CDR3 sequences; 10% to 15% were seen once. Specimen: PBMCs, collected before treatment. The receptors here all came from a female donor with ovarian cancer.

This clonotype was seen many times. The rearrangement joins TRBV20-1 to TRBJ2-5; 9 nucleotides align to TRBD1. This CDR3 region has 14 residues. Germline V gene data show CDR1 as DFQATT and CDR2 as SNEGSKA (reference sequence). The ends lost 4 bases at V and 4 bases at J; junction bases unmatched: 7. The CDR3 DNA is TGCAGTGCTACGGGGACAGGGACTGTAGAGACCCAGTACTTC. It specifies CSATGTGTVETQYF.

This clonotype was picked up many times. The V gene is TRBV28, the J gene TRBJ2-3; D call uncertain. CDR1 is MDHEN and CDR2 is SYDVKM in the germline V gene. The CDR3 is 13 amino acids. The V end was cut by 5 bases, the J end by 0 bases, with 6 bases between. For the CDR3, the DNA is TGTGCCAGCAGTCCGGCGAGCACAGATACGCAGTATTTT. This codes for CASSPASTDTQYF.

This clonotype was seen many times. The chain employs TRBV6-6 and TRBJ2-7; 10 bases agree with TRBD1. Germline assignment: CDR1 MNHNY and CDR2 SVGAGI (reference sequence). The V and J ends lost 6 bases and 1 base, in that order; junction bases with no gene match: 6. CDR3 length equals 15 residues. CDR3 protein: CASSWGQGNSYEQYF. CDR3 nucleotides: TGTGCCAGCAGCTGGGGACAGGGGAATTCCTACGAGCAGTACTTC.

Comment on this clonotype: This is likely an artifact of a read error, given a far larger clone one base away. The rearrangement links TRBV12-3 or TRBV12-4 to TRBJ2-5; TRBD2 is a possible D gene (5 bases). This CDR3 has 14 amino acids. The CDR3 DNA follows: TGTGCCAGAAGTTACTCGGAGCGGTTAGGGACCCAGTACTTC. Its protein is CARSYSERLGTQYF.

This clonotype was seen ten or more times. CDR3 in amino acids: CALWWLGGYTF. The CDR3 DNA follows: TGTGCCCTATGGTGGCTGGGTGGCTACACCTTC. The genes are TRBV30 and TRBJ1-2; no clear D gene. Trimming removed 8 bases at V and 7 bases at J, with 14 bases between. Per germline, CDR1 GTSNPN and CDR2 SVGIG (reference sequence). This CDR3 has 11 amino acids. Full variable domain (missing parts from reference TRBV30 and TRBJ1-2): SQTIHQWPATLVQPVGSPLSLECTVEGTSNPNLYWYRQAAGRGLQLLFYSVGIGQISSEVPQNLSASRPQDRQFILSSKKLLLSDSGFYLCALWWLGGYTFGSGTRLTVV.

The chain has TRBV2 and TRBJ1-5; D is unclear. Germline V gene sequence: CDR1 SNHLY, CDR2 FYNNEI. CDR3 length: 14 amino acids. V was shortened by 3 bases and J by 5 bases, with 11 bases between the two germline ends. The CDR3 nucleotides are TGTGCCAGCAGTGAGGGGTGGAGGGATCAGCCCCAGCATTTT. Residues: CASSEGWRDQPQHF.

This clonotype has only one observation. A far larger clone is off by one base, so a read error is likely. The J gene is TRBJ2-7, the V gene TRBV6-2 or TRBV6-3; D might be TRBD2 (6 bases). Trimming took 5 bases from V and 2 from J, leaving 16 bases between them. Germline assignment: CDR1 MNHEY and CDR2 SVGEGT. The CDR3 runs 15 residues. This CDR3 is CASSDPGLEAYEQYF. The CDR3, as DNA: TGTGCCAGCAGTGATCCGGGACTGGAGGCCTACGAGCAGTACTTC.

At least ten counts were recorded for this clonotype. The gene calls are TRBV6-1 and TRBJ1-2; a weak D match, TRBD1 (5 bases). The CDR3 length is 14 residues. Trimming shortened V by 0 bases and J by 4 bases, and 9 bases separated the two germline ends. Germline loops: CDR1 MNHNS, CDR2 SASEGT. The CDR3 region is CASSEAGDFYGYTF. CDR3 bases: TGTGCCAGCAGTGAAGCTGGGGACTTCTATGGCTACACCTTC.

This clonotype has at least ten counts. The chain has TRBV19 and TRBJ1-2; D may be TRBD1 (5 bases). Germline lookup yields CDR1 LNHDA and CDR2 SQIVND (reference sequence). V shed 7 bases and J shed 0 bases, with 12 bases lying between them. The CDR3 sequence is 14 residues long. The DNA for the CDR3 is TGTGCCAGTAAGATCGGGGGACCTAACTATGGCTACACCTTC. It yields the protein CASKIGGPNYGYTF.

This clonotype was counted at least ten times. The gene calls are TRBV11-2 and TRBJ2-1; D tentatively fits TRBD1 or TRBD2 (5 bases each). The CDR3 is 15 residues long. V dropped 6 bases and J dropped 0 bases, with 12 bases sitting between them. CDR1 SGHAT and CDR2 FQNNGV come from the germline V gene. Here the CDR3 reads CASRSWGSSYNEQFF. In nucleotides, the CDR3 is TGTGCCAGCAGGTCCTGGGGGTCCTCCTACAATGAGCAGTTCTTC.

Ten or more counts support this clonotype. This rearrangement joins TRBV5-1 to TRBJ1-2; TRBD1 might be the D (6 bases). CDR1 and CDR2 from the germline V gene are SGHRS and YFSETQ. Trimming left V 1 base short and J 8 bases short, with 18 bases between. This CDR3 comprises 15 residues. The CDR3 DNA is TGCGCCAGCAGCTTGTCGGTGCAGGGGACCGAAGGCTACACCTTC. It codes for CASSLSVQGTEGYTF.

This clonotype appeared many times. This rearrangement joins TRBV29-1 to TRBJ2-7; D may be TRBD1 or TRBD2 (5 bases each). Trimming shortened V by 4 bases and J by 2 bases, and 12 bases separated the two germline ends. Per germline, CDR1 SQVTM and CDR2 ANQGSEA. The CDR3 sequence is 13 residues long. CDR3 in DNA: TGCAGCGTTGTCGGGACCGACACCTACGAGCAGTACTTC. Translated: CSVVGTDTYEQYF.

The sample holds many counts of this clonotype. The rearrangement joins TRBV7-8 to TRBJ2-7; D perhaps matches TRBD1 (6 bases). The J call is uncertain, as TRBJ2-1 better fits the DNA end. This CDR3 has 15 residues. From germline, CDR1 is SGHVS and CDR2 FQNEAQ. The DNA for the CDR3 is TGTGCCAGCAGCTTAGGCAACAGGGTAGTCGATGAGCAGTTCTTC. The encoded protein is CASSLGNRVVDEQFF.

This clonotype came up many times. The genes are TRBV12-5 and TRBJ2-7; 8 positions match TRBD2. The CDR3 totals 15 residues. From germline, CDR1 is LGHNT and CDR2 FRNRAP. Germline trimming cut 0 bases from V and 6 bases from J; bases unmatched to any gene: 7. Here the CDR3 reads CASGLVLRGGFEQYF. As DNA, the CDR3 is TGTGCTAGTGGTTTGGTACTCCGGGGGGGGTTCGAGCAGTACTTC.

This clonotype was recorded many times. CDR3 region: CASSEATGGGQPQHF. The CDR3 DNA is TGTGCCAGCAGTGAAGCGACAGGGGGCGGTCAGCCCCAGCATTTT. The chain employs TRBV6-1 and TRBJ1-5; 10 bases map to TRBD1. The germline gives CDR1 MNHNS, CDR2 SASEGT. V lost 0 bases, J lost 6 bases, and 2 bases stayed unmatched. The CDR3 spans 15 residues.

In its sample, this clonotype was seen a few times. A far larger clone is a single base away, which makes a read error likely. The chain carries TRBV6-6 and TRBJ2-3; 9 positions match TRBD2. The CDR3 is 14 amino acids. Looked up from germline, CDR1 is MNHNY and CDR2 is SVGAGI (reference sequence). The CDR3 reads CVSRKAGGTDTQYF. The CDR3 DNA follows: TGTGTCAGCAGGAAAGCGGGGGGTACTGATACGCAGTATTTT.

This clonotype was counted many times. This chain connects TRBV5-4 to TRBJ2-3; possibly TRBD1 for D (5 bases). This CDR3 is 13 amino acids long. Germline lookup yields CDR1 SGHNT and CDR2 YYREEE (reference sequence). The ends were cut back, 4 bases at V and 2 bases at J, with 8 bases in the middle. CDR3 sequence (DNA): TGTGCCAGCAGCCGGACAACCACAGATACGCAGTATTTT. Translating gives CASSRTTTDTQYF.

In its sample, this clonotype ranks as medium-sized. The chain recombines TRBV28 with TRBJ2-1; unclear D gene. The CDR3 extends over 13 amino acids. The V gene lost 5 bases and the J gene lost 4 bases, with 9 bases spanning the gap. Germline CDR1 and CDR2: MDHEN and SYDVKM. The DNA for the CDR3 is TGTGCCAGCAGTCTTGACACGTACAATGAGCAGTTCTTC. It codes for CASSLDTYNEQFF.

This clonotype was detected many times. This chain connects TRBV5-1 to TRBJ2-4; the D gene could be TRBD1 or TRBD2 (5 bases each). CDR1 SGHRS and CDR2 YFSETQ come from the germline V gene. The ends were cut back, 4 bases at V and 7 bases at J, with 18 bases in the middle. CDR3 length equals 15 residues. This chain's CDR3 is CASSQTGTSGNIQYF. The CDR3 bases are TGCGCCAGCAGCCAAACCGGGACCTCTGGGAACATTCAGTACTTC.

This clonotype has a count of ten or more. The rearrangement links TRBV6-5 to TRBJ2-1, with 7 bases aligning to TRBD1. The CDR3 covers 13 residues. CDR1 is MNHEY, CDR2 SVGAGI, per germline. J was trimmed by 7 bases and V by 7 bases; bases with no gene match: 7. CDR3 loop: CASTATGKNEQFF. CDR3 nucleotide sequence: TGTGCCAGCACTGCGACAGGGAAAAATGAGCAGTTCTTC.

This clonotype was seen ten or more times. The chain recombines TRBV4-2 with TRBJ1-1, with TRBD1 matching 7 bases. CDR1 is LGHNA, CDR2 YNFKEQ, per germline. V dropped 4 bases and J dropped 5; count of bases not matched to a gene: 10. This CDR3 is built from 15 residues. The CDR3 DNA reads TGTGCCAGCAGCCGTACCGACAGGGTAGTGACTGAAGCTTTCTTT. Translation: CASSRTDRVVTEAFF.

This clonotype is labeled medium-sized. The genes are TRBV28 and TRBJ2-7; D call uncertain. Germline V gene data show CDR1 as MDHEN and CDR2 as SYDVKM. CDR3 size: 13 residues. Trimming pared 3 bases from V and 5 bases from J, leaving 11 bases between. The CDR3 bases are TGTGCCAGCAGTTTGGTCGAGCCCGACGAGCAGTACTTC. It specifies CASSLVEPDEQYF.

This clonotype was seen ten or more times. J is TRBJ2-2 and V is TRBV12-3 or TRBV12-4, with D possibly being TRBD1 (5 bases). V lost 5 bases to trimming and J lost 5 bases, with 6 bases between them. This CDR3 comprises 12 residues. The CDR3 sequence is CASSQGTGELFF. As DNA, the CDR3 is TGTGCCAGCAGTCAGGGTACCGGGGAGCTGTTTTTT.

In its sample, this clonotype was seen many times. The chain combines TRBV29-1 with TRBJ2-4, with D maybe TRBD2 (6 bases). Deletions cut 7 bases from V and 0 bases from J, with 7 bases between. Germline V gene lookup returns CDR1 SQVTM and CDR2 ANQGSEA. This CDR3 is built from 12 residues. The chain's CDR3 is CSAGRAKNIQYF. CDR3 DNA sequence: TGCAGCGCCGGGAGAGCCAAAAACATTCAGTACTTC. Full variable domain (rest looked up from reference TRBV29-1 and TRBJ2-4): SAVISQKPSRDICQRGTSLTIQCQVDSQVTMMFWYRQQPGQSLTLIATANQGSEATYESGFVIDKFPISRPNLTFSTLTVSNMSPEDSSIYLCSAGRAKNIQYFGAGTRLSVL.

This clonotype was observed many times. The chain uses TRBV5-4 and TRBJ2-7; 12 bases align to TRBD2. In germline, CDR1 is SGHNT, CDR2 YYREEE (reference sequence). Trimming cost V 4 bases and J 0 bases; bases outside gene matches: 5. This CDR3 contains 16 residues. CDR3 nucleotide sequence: TGTGCCAGCAGCCCTGGACTAGCGGGGTACTCCTACGAGCAGTACTTC. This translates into CASSPGLAGYSYEQYF.